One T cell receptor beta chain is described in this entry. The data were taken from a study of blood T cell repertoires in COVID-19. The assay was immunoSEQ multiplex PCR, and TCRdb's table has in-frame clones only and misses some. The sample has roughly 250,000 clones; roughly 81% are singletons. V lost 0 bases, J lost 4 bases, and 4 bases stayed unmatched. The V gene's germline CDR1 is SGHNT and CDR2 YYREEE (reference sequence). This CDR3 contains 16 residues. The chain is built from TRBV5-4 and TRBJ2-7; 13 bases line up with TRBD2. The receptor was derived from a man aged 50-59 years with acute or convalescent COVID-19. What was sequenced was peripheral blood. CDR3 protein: CASSLGTSGSVYEQYF. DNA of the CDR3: TGTGCCAGCAGCTTGGGGACTAGCGGGAGTGTTTACGAGCAGTACTTC.